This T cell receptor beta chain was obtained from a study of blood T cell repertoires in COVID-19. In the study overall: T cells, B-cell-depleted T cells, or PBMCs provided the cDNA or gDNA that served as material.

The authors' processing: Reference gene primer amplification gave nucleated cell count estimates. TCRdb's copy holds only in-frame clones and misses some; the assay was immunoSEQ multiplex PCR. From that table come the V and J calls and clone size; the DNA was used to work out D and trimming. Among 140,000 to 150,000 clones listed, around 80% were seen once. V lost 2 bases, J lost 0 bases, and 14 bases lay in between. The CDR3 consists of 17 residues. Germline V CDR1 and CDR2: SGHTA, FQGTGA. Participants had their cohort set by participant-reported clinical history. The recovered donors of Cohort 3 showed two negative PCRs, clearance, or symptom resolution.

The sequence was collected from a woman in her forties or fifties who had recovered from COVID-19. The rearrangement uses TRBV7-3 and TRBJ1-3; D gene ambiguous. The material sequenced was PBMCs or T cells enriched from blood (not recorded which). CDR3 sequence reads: CASSLLPPSSSGNTIYF. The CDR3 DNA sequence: TGTGCCAGCAGCTTACTTCCCCCATCTAGCTCTGGAAACACCATATATTTT.